One sample yielded the 16 T cell receptor beta chains listed below, sequenced in a study of CXCR3-negative and CXCR3-positive naive CD8 T cells. Libraries of TRB cDNA were made by 5' RACE and carried UMIs. TCRdb processed the 5' RACE reads again and assigns one entry to each CDR3 protein, with no DNA. The sample holds 150,000 or so distinct CDR3 sequences. Study-level points and caveats: Naive cells that were CXCR3-positive had more hydrophobic TRB CDR3s (compared with CXCR3-negative naive cells).

Antigen specificity for these receptors is unknown. Material: naive CXCR3+ CD8+ T cells from blood. The sample's subset: CD45RO-CCR7+CD27+CD95- naive CD8+ T cells expressing CXCR3 (TNR3+). The receptors originated from a human donor in good health. Some clones in this sample may be carry-over from other donors' samples.

V and J are TRBV29-1 and TRBJ2-7; TCRdb selects TRBD1, and the lack of DNA leaves this call unchecked. This CDR3 is 13 amino acids long. CDR1 SQVTM and CDR2 ANQGSEA come from the germline V gene. The CDR3 reads CSAGGSNSDEQYF.

The rearrangement links TRBV2 to TRBJ2-7; TCRdb names TRBD1, which stays unverified in the absence of DNA. Germline V gene sequence: CDR1 SNHLY, CDR2 FYNNEI. CDR3 length: 16 amino acids. The CDR3 sequence is CASSAPESGTPYEQYF.

The rearrangement uses TRBV20-1 and TRBJ2-5; the D gene TCRdb calls, TRBD1, cannot be checked with no DNA. The CDR3 is 15 residues long. Germline CDR1 and CDR2: DFQATT and SNEGSKA (reference sequence). The CDR3 reads CSAYSDWGEKETQYF.

J is TRBJ1-3 and V is TRBV28; TCRdb's D call, TRBD1, is unchecked because there is no DNA. The CDR3 has 17 residues. Germline loops: CDR1 MDHEN, CDR2 SYDVKM. The CDR3 sequence is CASTRDSHTFSGNTIYF. Complete variable domain (other parts from reference TRBV28 and TRBJ1-3): DVKVTQSSRYLVKRTGEKVFLECVQDMDHENMFWYRQDPGLGLRLIYFSYDVKMKEKGDIPEGYSVSREKKERFSLILESASTNQTSMYLCASTRDSHTFSGNTIYFGEGSWLTVV.

The CDR3: CASSQAKYSGNTIYF. V gene TRBV4-3 combines with J gene TRBJ1-3. CDR1 and CDR2 (germline): LGHNA, YSLEER. The CDR3 loop spans 15 amino acids.

The chain carries TRBV29-1 and TRBJ2-7. Germline CDR1 is SQVTM and CDR2 is ANQGSEA. CDR3 length equals 13 residues. CDR3 residues: CSVERPDTYEQYF.

The chain recombines TRBV6-1 with TRBJ2-7; the TCRdb call, TRBD2, lacks DNA for checking. CDR1 MNHNS and CDR2 SASEGT come from the germline V gene. This CDR3 is 13 amino acids long. The CDR3 is CASRGDSTYEQYF.

The V call is TRBV7-9, the J call TRBJ2-1; there is no DNA to check the TCRdb D call of TRBD1. CDR1 SEHNR and CDR2 FQNEAQ come from the germline V gene (reference sequence). This CDR3 has 16 amino acids. The CDR3 loop reads CASTSGSGAVYNEQFF.

The rearrangement links TRBV5-1 to TRBJ1-2; there is no DNA to check the TCRdb D call of TRBD1. The CDR3 runs to 14 residues. The germline CDR1 and CDR2 sequences are SGHRS and YFSETQ. CDR3 in amino acids: CASSLDSGGVGYTF.

This chain uses TRBV5-6 with TRBJ2-1; as DNA is missing, the TRBD2 call by TCRdb cannot be tested. The germline gives CDR1 SGHDT, CDR2 YYEEEE. The CDR3 spans 13 residues. The CDR3 loop is CASSAGLAHEQFF.

The chain recombines TRBV4-3 with TRBJ1-2; as DNA is missing, the TRBD1 call by TCRdb cannot be tested. The CDR3 has 15 amino acids. Germline V CDR1 and CDR2: LGHNA, YSLEER. CDR3: CASSHLTDRGGGYTF.

This sequence joins TRBV20-1 and TRBJ1-1. The CDR3 runs 13 residues. Germline V CDR1 and CDR2: DFQATT, SNEGSKA (reference sequence). CDR3 region: CSARGGLSTEAFF.

The J gene is TRBJ2-2, the V gene TRBV27; TCRdb outputs TRBD1, but without DNA this stays unchecked. The CDR3 has 12 residues. The germline gives CDR1 MNHEY, CDR2 SMNVEV (reference sequence). The CDR3 sequence is CATRGETGELFF.

This CDR3 reads CASSTMRVDGNTEAFF. V usage is TRBV21-1 and J usage is TRBJ1-1. TRBV21-1 is tagged as a pseudogene. The CDR3 is made up of 16 amino acids.

The rearrangement joins TRBV14 to TRBJ2-1; the D call from TCRdb, TRBD2, cannot be confirmed without DNA. Germline assignment: CDR1 SGHDN and CDR2 FVKESK. The CDR3 contains 16 residues. The CDR3 spells CASSLRLAGEYNEQFF.

The gene calls are TRBV28 and TRBJ1-5; the TCRdb call, TRBD1, lacks DNA for checking. CDR1 is MDHEN, CDR2 SYDVKM, per germline. The CDR3 loop spans 13 amino acids. The chain's CDR3 is CASGERNNQPQHF. The full variable domain, in which reference TRBV28 and TRBJ1-5 provide the parts outside the CDR3, is DVKVTQSSRYLVKRTGEKVFLECVQDMDHENMFWYRQDPGLGLRLIYFSYDVKMKEKGDIPEGYSVSREKKERFSLILESASTNQTSMYLCASGERNNQPQHFGDGTRLSIL.